The clone carrying this T cell receptor beta chain occurred a few times. Measured with immunoSEQ multiplex PCR; TCRdb has only the in-frame clones, and not every one. The sample lists about 8,000 clones; more than 70% were seen once. Germline values: CDR1 MNHGY, CDR2 SAAAGT. V was cut by 7 bases and J by 3 bases, with 12 bases left in between. The CDR3 contains 13 residues. This entry is derived from a study of preoperative IRX-2 immunotherapy in early breast cancer. This sample's treatment: preoperative locoregional IRX-2 cytokine immunotherapy. Preoperative locoregional IRX-2 cytokine immunotherapy was tested in the phase Ib source study.

This rearrangement joins TRBV6-8 to TRBJ1-2; D may be TRBD1 (5 bases). Sequencing was performed on tumor tissue, taken after IRX-2 immunotherapy. This receptor was identified in a human donor with breast cancer. The CDR3 DNA reads as TGTGCCAGCACCGGCTCGGGGGACTATGGCTACACCTTC. Protein product: CASTGSGDYGYTF.